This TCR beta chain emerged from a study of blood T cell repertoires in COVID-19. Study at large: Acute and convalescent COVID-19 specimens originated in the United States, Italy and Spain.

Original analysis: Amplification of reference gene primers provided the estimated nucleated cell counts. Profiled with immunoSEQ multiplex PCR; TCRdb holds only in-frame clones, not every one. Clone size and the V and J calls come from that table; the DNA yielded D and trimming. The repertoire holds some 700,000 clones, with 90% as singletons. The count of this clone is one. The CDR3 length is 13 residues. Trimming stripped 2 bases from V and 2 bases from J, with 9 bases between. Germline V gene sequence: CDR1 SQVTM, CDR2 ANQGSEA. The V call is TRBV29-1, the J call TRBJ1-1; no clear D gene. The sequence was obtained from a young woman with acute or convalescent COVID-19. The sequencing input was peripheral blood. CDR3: CSVERTENTEAFF. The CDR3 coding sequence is TGCAGCGTTGAACGGACTGAAAACACTGAAGCTTTCTTT.